The TCR beta chain described here comes from a study of OX40 agonist ivuxolimab in advanced cancers. On the study more broadly: Ivuxolimab is a fully human IgG2 antibody that activates OX40 (CD134).

Germline V gene lookup returns CDR1 LGHNA and CDR2 YSLEER. V dropped 1 base and J dropped 8 bases, with 14 bases sitting between them. The CDR3 length is 15 residues. Here immunoSEQ multiplex PCR was the method, and the copy in TCRdb shows in-frame clones only, minus some. The sample lists more than 60,000 clones, around 87% occurring once. The chain links TRBV4-3 to TRBJ1-4, with a weak D call TRBD1 (5 bases). This sequence was found in an adult with an advanced solid tumor such as melanoma, head and neck, liver or kidney cancer. Here the sequenced sample was CD4+ or CD8+ T cells sorted from blood, taken in a trial of the OX40 agonist ivuxolimab. The CDR3 DNA reads TGCGCCAGCAGCCAAGGCGGGACGGGGGAGGAAAAACTGTTTTTT. This codes for CASSQGGTGEEKLFF.